This TCR beta chain was recovered during a study of shared clonotypes between healthy human individuals. Details on this clone: Its antigen is unknown.

This CDR3 comprises 14 residues. Germline V gene lookup returns CDR1 ENHRY and CDR2 SYGVKD. Trimming took 8 bases from V and 3 from J; bases not matched to a gene: 10. Overall study findings and caveats: Non-shared clonotypes displayed generation probabilities falling below those of clonotypes present in all four donors.

In the source study's methods: ImmunoSEQ sequences covered only the junction and lacked quality scores; filtering therefore differed. Assay: immunoSEQ multiplex PCR; the TCRdb copy retains only in-frame clones and omits some. Clone size and the V and J calls come from that table; the DNA yielded D and trimming. The repertoire consists of under 1,100,000 clones, with around 76% occurring once and the leading ten covering about 1.5%. The chain combines TRBV10-3 with TRBJ2-7, with 7 nucleotides matching TRBD2. This TCR was recovered from a man between 18 and 29 years old in good health. Sequencing was done on a sample of memory CD4+ T cells sorted from blood. Subset of the sample: CD45RA-negative fraction. CDR3 nucleotide sequence: TGTGCCATCCAAGCTAGCGGACCCGTCTACGAGCAGTACTTC. Translated, it gives CAIQASGPVYEQYF.